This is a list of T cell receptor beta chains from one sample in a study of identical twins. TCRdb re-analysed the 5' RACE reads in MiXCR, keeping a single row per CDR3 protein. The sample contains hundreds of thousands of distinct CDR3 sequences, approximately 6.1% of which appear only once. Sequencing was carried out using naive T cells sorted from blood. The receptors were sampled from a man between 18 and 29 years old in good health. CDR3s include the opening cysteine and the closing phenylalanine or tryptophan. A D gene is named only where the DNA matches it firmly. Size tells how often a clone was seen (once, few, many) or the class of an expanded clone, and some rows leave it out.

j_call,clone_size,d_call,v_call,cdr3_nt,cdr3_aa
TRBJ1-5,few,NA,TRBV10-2,TGCGCCACCTCCAAGACAGCCAACAATCAGCCCCAGCATTTT,CATSKTANNQPQHF
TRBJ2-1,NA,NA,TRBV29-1,TGCAGCGTTGAAGTAACTCGGTTCAATGAGCAGTTCTTC,CSVEVTRFNEQFF
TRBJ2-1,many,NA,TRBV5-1,TGCGCCAGCAGCCGTACACTAGCCTACAATGAGCAGTTCTTC,CASSRTLAYNEQFF
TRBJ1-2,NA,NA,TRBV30,TGTGCCTGGAGTGTACTGACTTTCTATGGCTACACCTTC,CAWSVLTFYGYTF
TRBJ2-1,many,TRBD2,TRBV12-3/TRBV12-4,TGTGCCAGCAGTTTAGCGCTGGGCGGGGGCTACAATGAGCAGTTCTTC,CASSLALGGGYNEQFF
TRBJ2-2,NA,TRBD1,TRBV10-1,TGCGCCAGCAGTCCCGGGACAGGGATCAGTGGGGAGCTGTTTTTT,CASSPGTGISGELFF
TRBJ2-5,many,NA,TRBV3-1,TGTGCCAGCCGGGGGCGGGAGACCCAGTACTTC,CASRGRETQYF
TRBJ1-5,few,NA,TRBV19,TGTGCCAGTAGTATTCAGGGGCAGGGTCAGCCCCAGCATTTT,CASSIQGQGQPQHF
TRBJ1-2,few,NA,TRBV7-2,TGTGCCAGCAGGTCAGGCCCCTGGGGGGGCTACACCTTC,CASRSGPWGGYTF
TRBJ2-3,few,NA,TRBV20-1,TGCAGTGCTAGAAGTGGGCTAGCATGGGCAACGAGCCCAGATACGCAGTATTTT,CSARSGLAWATSPDTQYF
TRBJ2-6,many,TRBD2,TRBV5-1,TGCGCCAGCAGCTCAGCGGGACGGAGCTCTGGGGCCAACGTCCTGACTTTC,CASSSAGRSSGANVLTF
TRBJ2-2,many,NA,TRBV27,TGTGCCAGCAGTCAAACAGGGGACTCCTACACCGGGGAGCTGTTTTTT,CASSQTGDSYTGELFF
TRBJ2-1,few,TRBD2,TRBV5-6,TGTGCCAGCAGCTTGGGACACTCGGGACTACCCTACAATGAGCAGTTCTTC,CASSLGHSGLPYNEQFF
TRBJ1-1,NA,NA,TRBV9,TGTGCCAGCAGCCAGGCGGGGGACACTGAAGCTTTCTTT,CASSQAGDTEAFF
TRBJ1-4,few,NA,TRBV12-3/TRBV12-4,TGTGCCAGCAGCGGTGGGGGCTCTAATGAAAAACTGTTTTTT,CASSGGGSNEKLFF
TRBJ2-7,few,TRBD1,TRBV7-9,TGTGCCAGCAGCTCTTTTCAGGGGGCATACGAGCAGTACTTC,CASSSFQGAYEQYF
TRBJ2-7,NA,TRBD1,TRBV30,TGTGCCCATGACAGGGGGTCCGAGCAGTACTTC,CAHDRGSEQYF
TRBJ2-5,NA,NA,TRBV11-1,TGTGCCAGCAGCTTAACTCGGGAGAAGGATGAGACCCAGTACTTC,CASSLTREKDETQYF
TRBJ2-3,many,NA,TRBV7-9,TGTGCCAGCATCCCTGCGGGAAGCGGTACGCAGTATTTT,CASIPAGSGTQYF
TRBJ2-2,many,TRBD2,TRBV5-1,TGCGCCAGCAGCTTGGCCCTTAGCGGGACCGGGGAGCTGTTTTTT,CASSLALSGTGELFF
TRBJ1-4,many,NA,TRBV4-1,TGCGCCAGCAGCCAAGGCAGGCAGGGAACTAATGAAAAACTGTTTTTT,CASSQGRQGTNEKLFF
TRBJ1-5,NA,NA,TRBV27,TGTGCCAGCAGTTTAACCCCCGGGCTCAATCAGCCCCAGCATTTT,CASSLTPGLNQPQHF
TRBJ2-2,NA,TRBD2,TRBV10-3,TGTGCCATCAGTGAACTAGCGGGGGCCACCGGGGAGCTGTTTTTT,CAISELAGATGELFF
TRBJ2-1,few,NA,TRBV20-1,TGCAGTGCTAGAGATCCCATAGCGGCCTACAATGAGCAGTTCTTC,CSARDPIAAYNEQFF
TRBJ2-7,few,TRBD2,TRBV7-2,TGTGCCAGCAGCTTGGTCCAGCGGGAGGGCTCCTACGAGCAGTACTTC,CASSLVQREGSYEQYF
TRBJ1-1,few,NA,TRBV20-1,TGCAGTGCTAGAGACCCGGGGAACACTGAAGCTTTCTTT,CSARDPGNTEAFF
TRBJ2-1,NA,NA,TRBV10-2,TGCGCCAGCAGGAAGGAGGGGATGAACTACAATGAGCAGTTCTTC,CASRKEGMNYNEQFF
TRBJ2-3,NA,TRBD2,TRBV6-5,TGTGCCAGCAGTTACTCGACTAGCTCAGATACGCAGTATTTT,CASSYSTSSDTQYF
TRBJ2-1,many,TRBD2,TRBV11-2,TGTGCCAGCAGAGGGCAAGCGGGAGGATACAATGAGAAGCAGTTCTTC,CASRGQAGGYNEKQFF
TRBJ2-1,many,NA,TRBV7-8,TGTGCCAGCAGCTTAGTCCCCCAACTTGAGCAGTTCTTC,CASSLVPQLEQFF
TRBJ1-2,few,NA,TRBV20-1,TGCAGTGCCGGATGGAGGGGCTCTGCCTATGGCTACACCTTC,CSAGWRGSAYGYTF
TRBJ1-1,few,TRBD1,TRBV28,TGTGCCAGCAGTTTACGGGACAGGGGGAGCACTGAAGCTTTCTTT,CASSLRDRGSTEAFF
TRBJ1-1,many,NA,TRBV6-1,TGTGCCAGTCGGGACCGCTTCTTCATGAACACTGAAGCTTTCTTT,CASRDRFFMNTEAFF
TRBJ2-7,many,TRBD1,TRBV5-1,TGCGCCAGCAGTTCAGAGGACAGGGCCTACGAGCAGTACTTC,CASSSEDRAYEQYF
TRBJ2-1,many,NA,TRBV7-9,TGTGCCAGCAGCTTAGGGGGTGAAAAATACAATGAGCAGTTCTTC,CASSLGGEKYNEQFF
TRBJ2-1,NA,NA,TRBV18,TGTGCCAGCTCAACAGAGGAGCGCACCTACAATGAGCAGTTCTTC,CASSTEERTYNEQFF
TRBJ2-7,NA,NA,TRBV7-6,TGTGCCAGCAGCCCAGCGGGTAACTCCTACGAGCAGTACTTC,CASSPAGNSYEQYF
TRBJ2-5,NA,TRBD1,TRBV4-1,TGCGCCAGCAGCTACGGACAGGGGGTTCAAGAGACCCAGTACTTC,CASSYGQGVQETQYF
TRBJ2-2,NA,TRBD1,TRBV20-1,TGCAGTGCTGGTCCGGGACAGGGTGTAACCGGGGAGCTGTTTTTT,CSAGPGQGVTGELFF
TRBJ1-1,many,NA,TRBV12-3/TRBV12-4,TGTGCCAGCAGTTTAGGGGGAATGGGCACTGAAGCTTTCTTT,CASSLGGMGTEAFF
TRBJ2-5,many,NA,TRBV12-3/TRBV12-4,TGTGCCAGCAGTTCGGAGCGGGAAGAGACCCAGTACTTC,CASSSEREETQYF
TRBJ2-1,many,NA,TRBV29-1,TGCAGCGCCATAAGAAGGGACTCGAGAAGAGTCTACAATGAGCAGTTCTTC,CSAIRRDSRRVYNEQFF
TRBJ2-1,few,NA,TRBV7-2,TGTGCCAGCAGCTTAACACATTACAATGAGCAGTTCTTC,CASSLTHYNEQFF
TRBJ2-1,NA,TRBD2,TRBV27,TGTGCCAGCAGTTTATGGGGTAGCGGGAGTAATGAGCAGTTCTTC,CASSLWGSGSNEQFF
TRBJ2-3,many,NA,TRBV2,TGTGCCAGCAGTGAAACGGAGGGGTTCGGAACAGATACGCAGTATTTT,CASSETEGFGTDTQYF
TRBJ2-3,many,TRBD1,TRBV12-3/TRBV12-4,TGTGCCAGCAGTTTGACAGGGGGCACGACAGATACGCAGTATTTT,CASSLTGGTTDTQYF
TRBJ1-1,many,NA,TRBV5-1,TGCGCCAGCATCAAGGAGTTAGACACTGAAGCTTTCTTT,CASIKELDTEAFF
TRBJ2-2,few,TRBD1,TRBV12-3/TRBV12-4,TGTGCCAGCATCTCCGGGACAGACACCGGGGAGCTGTTTTTT,CASISGTDTGELFF
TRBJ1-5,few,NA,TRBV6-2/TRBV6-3,TGTGCCAGCAGTTACGGACATAGGGTCGCTTTTATAAATCAGCCCCAGCATTTT,CASSYGHRVAFINQPQHF
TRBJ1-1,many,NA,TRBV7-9,TGTGCCAGCCTAAACCGCAGGGACCCTGAAGCTTTCTTT,CASLNRRDPEAFF
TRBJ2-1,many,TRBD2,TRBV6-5,TGTGCCAGCAGTTACTCCGGACTAGCGGGAGTTTCCTCCAATGAGCAGTTCTTC,CASSYSGLAGVSSNEQFF
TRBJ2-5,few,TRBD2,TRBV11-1,TGTGCCAGCAGCTTAGCGTTGAGGACTAGCACCGACGTAGAGACCCAGTACTTC,CASSLALRTSTDVETQYF
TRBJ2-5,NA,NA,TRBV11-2,TGTGCCAGCAGCTTGCGGATTCAAGAGACCCAGTACTTC,CASSLRIQETQYF
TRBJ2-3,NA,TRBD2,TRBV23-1,TGCGCCAGCAGTCAGATGACTAGCGGGAGCGGGAATACGCAGTATTTT,CASSQMTSGSGNTQYF
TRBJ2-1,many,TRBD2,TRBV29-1,TGCAGCGTTGGGGGACTAGCGAACAATGAGCAGTTCTTC,CSVGGLANNEQFF
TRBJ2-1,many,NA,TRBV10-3,TGTGCCATCAGTGAGTCGATGGGCGCAAACAATGAGCAGTTCTTC,CAISESMGANNEQFF